The present T cell receptor (beta chain) was sequenced within a study of a mutant IDH1 vaccine in newly diagnosed glioma. Overall study: The treated group averaged approximately 42 years old and was about 60% male, roughly 38% female.

In the case of this clone: Antigen unknown.

Study observations and caveats: Variations in leading peripheral T cell clonotypes appeared to have no connection with pseudoprogression.

Time point noted: week 11, during vaccination. In every dose of vaccine, 300 ug of mutant IDH1 20-mer peptide was given alongside topical imiquimod. Repertoires were generated with immunoSEQ multiplex PCR, while TCRdb's copy carries only in-frame clones and drops some. The sample carries about 66,000 clones, approximately 84% recorded once. This clonotype was obtained from a woman aged 45-65 years with glioma. This sample comprised PBMCs, obtained from a glioma patient whose treatment included an IDH1 peptide vaccine.

This CDR3 is CASSPSPSYNNEQFF. The DNA of the CDR3 is TGTGCCAGCAGCCCATCTCCAAGTTATAACAATGAGCAGTTCTTC. The V and J genes are TRBV7-6 and TRBJ2-1, with D hard to call. Germline V gene lookup returns CDR1 SGHVS and CDR2 FNYEAQ. The CDR3 loop spans 15 amino acids. Trimming took 5 bases from V and 5 from J, leaving 16 bases between them.